One and the same sample provided the 10 T cell receptor beta chains below, sequenced in a study of T-cell memory formation after mild COVID-19 (dated by TCRdb to about 2021). Libraries were constructed by 5' RACE. Data came from an Illumina NovaSeq 6000. TCRdb took the public reads, trimmed them with fastp at Q25, ran MiXCR for clone calling and kept in-frame beta chains. Under each unique CDR3 protein, matching rows form one entry showing the most common genes and DNA. This sample holds approximately 400,000 distinct CDR3 sequences; roughly a quarter were observed only once. The top ten constitute roughly 8.7% of the sample. The specimen was PBMCs or a T cell subset sorted from them (not recorded which). These TCRs come from an adult woman who had mild COVID-19 (a few samples of this study predate the infection). The sample titles of this study are shuffled in the database, so cell type and time point are left out; the donor was told from shared clones.

This clonotype came up a few times. The chain couples TRBV7-9 to TRBJ1-3; no definite D call. V lost 7 bases and J lost 4, with 5 bases in between. This CDR3 has 11 residues. From germline, CDR1 is SEHNR and CDR2 FQNEAQ (reference sequence). The CDR3 here is CASNPGNTIYF. The CDR3 nucleotides read TGTGCCAGCAACCCGGGAAACACCATATATTTT.

This clonotype was counted only a few times. The genes are TRBV4-3 and TRBJ2-3; D gene uncertain. V was pared by 0 bases and J by 3 bases, with 10 bases between. CDR3 length: 15 residues. From germline, CDR1 is LGHNA and CDR2 YSLEER. This CDR3 reads CASSQEGRRTDTQYF. In DNA, the CDR3 is TGCGCCAGCAGCCAAGAGGGAAGAAGGACAGATACGCAGTATTTT.

This clonotype occurred a few times. CDR3 in DNA: TGCGCCAGCAGCTTGGAACTAGCGACGCAGTATTTT. Amino acid sequence: CASSLELATQYF. This sequence joins TRBV5-1 and TRBJ2-3; 7 positions agree with TRBD2. The V and J ends lost 0 bases and 9 bases, in that order; junction bases with no gene match: 1. CDR3 size: 12 residues. Germline lookup yields CDR1 SGHRS and CDR2 YFSETQ.

This clonotype showed up just a few times. This rearrangement joins TRBV7-2 to TRBJ2-7, with 9 bases aligning to TRBD2. Unmatched junction bases numbered 12, after V lost 5 bases and J lost 7 bases. The V gene's germline CDR1 is SGHTA and CDR2 FQGNSA. The CDR3 extends over 15 amino acids. The CDR3 spells CASSPWTSDHREQYF. The CDR3 DNA sequence: TGTGCCAGCAGCCCCTGGACTAGCGATCATAGAGAGCAGTACTTC.

This clonotype was recorded a few times. V is TRBV7-8 and J is TRBJ2-1; D perhaps matches TRBD1 (6 bases). CDR1 is SGHVS, CDR2 FQNEAQ, per germline. V lost 9 bases and J 9 bases, leaving 12 bases between the germline ends. This CDR3 spans 11 amino acids. This chain's CDR3 is CASSGVGEQFF. The CDR3 region has the DNA TGTGCCAGTTCAGGGGTCGGTGAGCAGTTCTTC.

This rearrangement joins TRBV4-1 to TRBJ1-2, with D maybe TRBD1 (6 bases). The germline gives CDR1 MGHRA, CDR2 YSYEKL. The CDR3 extends over 17 amino acids. V lost 5 bases and J lost 7, with 26 bases in between. This CDR3 reads CASSKWEGRGDSLGYTF. In DNA form, the CDR3 reads TGCGCCAGCAGCAAATGGGAGGGCAGGGGTGACTCCCTTGGCTACACCTTC.

This clonotype occurred a few times. The chain has TRBV4-3 and TRBJ2-5; D gene unclear. This CDR3 contains 17 residues. Germline CDR1 LGHNA, CDR2 YSLEER. The V gene lost 5 bases and the J gene lost 4 bases, with 23 bases spanning the gap. The CDR3 loop reads CASSEGFDKNMRETQYF. The CDR3 region has the DNA TGCGCCAGCAGCGAAGGGTTCGACAAAAACATGAGAGAGACCCAGTACTTC.

This chain uses TRBV4-2 with TRBJ2-7, with 11 bases that match TRBD2. CDR1 is LGHNA, CDR2 YNFKEQ, per germline. Trimming at V came to 2 bases and at J to 7 bases, leaving 10 bases not matched to a gene. This CDR3 is 16 amino acids long. Written as DNA, the CDR3 is TGTGCCAGCAGCCAAAGGGGAGACTTAGCGGGGGGGGAGCAGTACTTC. Amino acids: CASSQRGDLAGGEQYF.

The chain recombines TRBV3-1 with TRBJ1-1; D is unclear. CDR3 length: 12 residues. V lost 6 bases and J lost 4, with 9 bases in between. The germline gives CDR1 LGHDT, CDR2 YNNKEL (reference sequence). As DNA, the CDR3 is TGTGCCAGCAGTCTGATAGGCACTGAAGCTTTCTTT. Its protein is CASSLIGTEAFF.

V gene TRBV5-1 combines with J gene TRBJ2-1; D is undetermined. The CDR3 is 12 residues long. Trimming shortened V by 7 bases and J by 6 bases, and 11 bases separated the two germline ends. Germline-derived CDR1 and CDR2 are SGHRS and YFSETQ. As DNA, the CDR3 is TGCGCCAGCGGCCTCGACTTCAATGAGCAGTTCTTC. Protein sequence: CASGLDFNEQFF.